These 29 T cell receptor beta chains came from one sample sequenced in a study of somatic mutations in cytotoxic T cells in rheumatoid arthritis. TCRdb's table, derived via immunoSEQ multiplex PCR, lists solely in-frame clones and lacks some. The sample lists 7,000 to 9,500 clones, 75% to 80% seen once, with just over 35% in the top ten. The specimen sequenced was CD8+ T cells sorted from blood. The receptors were gathered from an adult with rheumatoid arthritis.

CDR3 protein: CASMDSAFPYNEQFF. CDR3 in DNA: TGTGCCAGCATGGACAGTGCCTTCCCCTACAATGAGCAGTTCTTC. The V and J genes are TRBV6-6 and TRBJ2-1, with D possibly matching TRBD1 (6 bases). This CDR3 has 15 amino acids. The germline CDR1 and CDR2 sequences are MNHNY and SVGAGI (reference sequence). V dropped 7 bases and J dropped 2 bases, with 15 bases sitting between them.

The chain carries TRBV10-3 and TRBJ2-2; a weak D match, TRBD1 (6 bases). The V gene's germline CDR1 is ENHRY and CDR2 SYGVKD. V lost 6 bases and J 3 bases, leaving 11 bases between the germline ends. This CDR3 region has 14 residues. The CDR3 DNA is TGTGCCATCAGCGAAACAGGGTACACCGGGGAGCTGTTTTTT. Amino acid sequence: CAISETGYTGELFF.

V gene TRBV5-6 combines with J gene TRBJ2-1, with 8 positions matching TRBD2. The V gene's germline CDR1 is SGHDT and CDR2 YYEEEE. V shed 1 base and J 1 base; nucleotides not matched to a gene: 13. CDR3 size: 19 residues. The CDR3 is CASSLFDFLGRGSYNEQFF. For the CDR3, the DNA is TGTGCCAGCAGCTTGTTTGATTTCCTCGGGAGGGGATCCTACAATGAGCAGTTCTTC.

This clone was picked up a small number of times. Here the CDR3 reads CASSDSTGTGTDTQYF. CDR3 nucleotide sequence: TGTGCCAGCAGTGACTCGACCGGGACTGGCACAGATACGCAGTATTTT. This chain connects TRBV6-4 to TRBJ2-3, with D tentatively TRBD2 (6 bases). The CDR3 is 16 amino acids. Deletions cut 0 bases from V and 1 base from J, with 11 bases between. Germline V gene data show CDR1 as MRHNA and CDR2 as SNTAGT.

This chain uses TRBV9 with TRBJ1-2; weak D call: TRBD1 (5 bases). Between the trimmed V and J ends, which lost 7 bases and 4 bases, there was a span of 11 bases. Germline V CDR1 and CDR2: SGDLS, YYNGEE. This CDR3 comprises 12 residues. As DNA, the CDR3 is TGTGCCAGCGGACTCGGGACCTATGGCTACACCTTC. Translated, it gives CASGLGTYGYTF. Supplemented by reference TRBV9 and TRBJ1-2, the full variable domain reads DSGVTQTPKHLITATGQRVTLRCSPRSGDLSVYWYQQSLDQGLQFLIQYYNGEERAKGNILERFSAQQFPDLHSELNLSSLELGDSALYFCASGLGTYGYTFGSGTRLTVV.

V and J are TRBV9 and TRBJ1-6; unclear D gene. The CDR3 is 19 amino acids. Germline V gives CDR1 SGDLS, CDR2 YYNGEE. V gave up 2 bases and J gave up 0 bases, with 18 bases separating them. The CDR3 here is CASSVYPVSASSYNSPLHF. As DNA, the CDR3 is TGTGCCAGCAGCGTTTACCCAGTTTCGGCGAGCTCCTATAATTCACCCCTCCACTTT.

This sequence joins TRBV28 and TRBJ2-3; 8 bases fit TRBD1. V was clipped by 4 bases and J by 2 bases; unmatched bases: 8. The CDR3 is 16 residues long. In germline, CDR1 is MDHEN, CDR2 SYDVKM. CDR3 in DNA: TGTGCCAGCAGTTCCTCCGGGACAGGACCCACAGATACGCAGTATTTT. Translated: CASSSSGTGPTDTQYF.

The chain is built from TRBV9 and TRBJ2-7; the match to TRBD2 covers 9 bases. This CDR3 is built from 15 residues. CDR1 and CDR2 from the germline V gene are SGDLS and YYNGEE. Losses at the gene ends were 1 base for V and 4 bases for J; bases not matched to a gene: 6. CDR3 nucleotides: TGTGCCAGCAGCGTATCCGGGACTAGCATGTACGAGCAGTACTTC. Its translation: CASSVSGTSMYEQYF.

This clone is a singleton in its sample. The rearrangement links TRBV7-3 to TRBJ2-1, with TRBD2 matching over 14 bases. Germline CDR1 and CDR2: SGHTA and FQGTGA. With 1 base clipped from V and 7 bases from J, the junction kept 6 bases outside the gene matches. The CDR3 has 17 residues. The CDR3: CASSLNGGTSGRNEQFF. CDR3 bases: TGTGCCAGCAGCTTAAATGGCGGGACTAGCGGGAGAAATGAGCAGTTCTTC.

The rearrangement uses TRBV10-3 and TRBJ2-7; 13 bases are shared with TRBD2. Germline V gives CDR1 ENHRY, CDR2 SYGVKD. V lost 6 bases, J lost 4 bases, and 3 bases stayed unmatched. The CDR3 is made up of 14 amino acids. The CDR3 sequence: CAIRGTSGTYEQYF. CDR3 nucleotides: TGTGCCATCAGGGGGACTAGCGGGACTTACGAGCAGTACTTC.

This clone was detected only once. The genes are TRBV4-1 and TRBJ1-4, with TRBD1 identical over 10 bases. CDR1 MGHRA and CDR2 YSYEKL come from the germline V gene. This CDR3 is 17 amino acids long. V lost 3 bases and J lost 6; bases outside the gene matches: 10. This CDR3 reads CASSHGAYGTGDEKLFF. The CDR3 bases are TGCGCCAGCAGCCACGGTGCATATGGGACAGGGGATGAAAAACTGTTTTTT.

The chain links TRBV19 to TRBJ1-5; tentative D call: TRBD1 (5 bases). Trimming took 1 base from V and 11 from J, leaving 15 bases between them. Germline CDR1 and CDR2: LNHDA and SQIVND (reference sequence). There are 14 residues in the CDR3. For the CDR3, the DNA is TGTGCCAGTAGTATAGGGGACCGCGGTGGGGCCCAGCATTTT. As protein: CASSIGDRGGAQHF.

The chain recombines TRBV7-9 with TRBJ1-2; possible D gene TRBD1, 5 bases. Germline V gene lookup returns CDR1 SEHNR and CDR2 FQNEAQ (reference sequence). V was trimmed by 6 bases and J by 8 bases, leaving 13 bases between them. The CDR3 has 12 amino acids. The CDR3: CASRPPGHGYTF. CDR3 nucleotide sequence: TGTGCCAGCAGACCCCCGGGGCACGGCTACACCTTC.

The chain recombines TRBV14 with TRBJ2-7, with D uncertain. This CDR3 is built from 12 residues. The germline V gene encodes CDR1 SGHDN and CDR2 FVKESK. The V gene lost 3 bases and the J gene lost 7 bases, with 10 bases spanning the gap. CDR3 loop: CASSQRPSEQYF. CDR3 nucleotides: TGTGCCAGCAGCCAGCGTCCGTCGGAGCAGTACTTC.

The V and J genes are TRBV28 and TRBJ1-5, with TRBD1 as a possible D gene (6 bases). Germline CDR1 MDHEN, CDR2 SYDVKM. The CDR3 runs to 14 residues. Trimming pared 1 base from V and 7 bases from J, leaving 11 bases between. CDR3 sequence reads: CASSLSGGMQPQHF. DNA of the CDR3: TGTGCCAGCAGTTTATCGGGGGGCATGCAGCCCCAGCATTTT.

The chain is built from TRBV11-2 and TRBJ2-5; D is uncertain. Deletions cut 1 base from V and 2 bases from J, with 8 bases between. Germline V gives CDR1 SGHAT, CDR2 FQNNGV. The CDR3 covers 14 residues. The CDR3 is CASSLGYGQETQYF. In DNA, the CDR3 is TGTGCCAGCAGCTTAGGCTATGGGCAAGAGACCCAGTACTTC.

This rearrangement joins TRBV2 to TRBJ2-3, with no clear D. Germline V lookup: CDR1 SNHLY, CDR2 FYNNEI. The length of the CDR3 is 15 residues. Between the trimmed V and J ends, which lost 3 bases and 0 bases, there was a span of 10 bases. CDR3 nucleotide sequence: TGTGCCAGCAGTGATTTGGGTGAGAGCACAGATACGCAGTATTTT. Translated: CASSDLGESTDTQYF.

This clone was observed a handful of times. The V and J genes are TRBV7-6 and TRBJ2-2, with D possibly called TRBD1 or TRBD2 (5 bases each). Deletions cut 7 bases from V and 4 bases from J, with 13 bases between. CDR1 and CDR2 from the germline V gene are SGHVS and FNYEAQ. This CDR3 is 14 amino acids long. CDR3: CASNRDAGTGELFF. CDR3 bases: TGTGCCAGCAACCGGGACGCCGGCACCGGGGAGCTGTTTTTT.

The chain recombines TRBV27 with TRBJ2-1; 8 bases align to TRBD2. The CDR3 is 19 residues long. Germline trimming cut 2 bases from V and 8 bases from J; bases unmatched to any gene: 20. CDR1 is MNHEY, CDR2 SMNVEV, per germline (reference sequence). The CDR3 loop is CASSLSVWGSGEGGYEQFF. The CDR3 DNA follows: TGTGCCAGCAGTTTAAGTGTTTGGGGTAGCGGGGAGGGAGGGTATGAGCAGTTCTTC.

In this sample, this clone turned up once. Here the CDR3 DNA reads TGTGCCTGGAGTGGGTCCCAAGAACGGGTCACAGATACGCAGTATTTT. It yields the protein CAWSGSQERVTDTQYF. This rearrangement joins TRBV30 to TRBJ2-3; no clear D gene. Germline loops: CDR1 GTSNPN, CDR2 SVGIG (reference sequence). The length of the CDR3 is 16 residues. Trimming left V 1 base short and J 2 bases short, with 16 bases between. Full variable domain (remainder filled in from reference TRBV30 and TRBJ2-3): SQTIHQWPATLVQPVGSPLSLECTVEGTSNPNLYWYRQAAGRGLQLLFYSVGIGQISSEVPQNLSASRPQDRQFILSSKKLLLSDSGFYLCAWSGSQERVTDTQYFGPGTRLTVL.

The chain recombines TRBV6-1 with TRBJ2-2; D is possibly TRBD1 (5 bases). The CDR3 spans 14 residues. V lost 0 bases, J lost 7 bases, and 9 bases lay in between. The germline V gene has CDR1 MNHNS and CDR2 SASEGT. CDR3 sequence: CASSEALTDGELFF. In DNA form, the CDR3 reads TGTGCCAGCAGTGAAGCGCTGACAGACGGGGAGCTGTTTTTT.

This chain links TRBV7-9 with TRBJ2-1; 10 bases agree with TRBD2. The CDR3 length is 16 residues. Germline CDR1 and CDR2: SEHNR and FQNEAQ (reference sequence). Trimming took 5 bases from V and 6 from J; bases not matched to a gene: 10. The CDR3 region is CASSPIAGLAANEQFF. The CDR3 DNA reads TGTGCCAGCAGCCCAATAGCCGGACTAGCGGCCAATGAGCAGTTCTTC.

The rearrangement links TRBV5-6 to TRBJ2-7, with D unclear. Per the germline V gene, CDR1 is SGHDT and CDR2 is YYEEEE. V was trimmed by 2 bases and J by 1 base, leaving 7 bases between them. The CDR3 contains 13 residues. The CDR3 DNA sequence: TGTGCCAGCAGCTTATCGGTATCCTACGAGCAGTACTTC. Residues: CASSLSVSYEQYF.

The chain employs TRBV6-5 and TRBJ1-2; D is unclear. Germline CDR1 and CDR2: MNHEY and SVGAGI. V shed 2 bases and J shed 6 bases, with 1 base lying between them. This CDR3 is 10 amino acids long. CDR3 in amino acids: CASSYDGYTF. The CDR3 region has the DNA TGTGCCAGCAGTTACGATGGCTACACCTTC.

The chain uses TRBV27 and TRBJ2-7, with D perhaps TRBD1 or TRBD2 (5 bases each). Germline loops: CDR1 MNHEY, CDR2 SMNVEV (reference sequence). CDR3 length: 13 residues. The germline V and J ends were trimmed by 3 bases and 0 bases, with 6 bases remaining between them. The CDR3 loop is CASSLGTSYEQYF. The CDR3 region has the DNA TGTGCCAGCAGTTTGGGGACCTCCTACGAGCAGTACTTC.

The V call is TRBV6-1, the J call TRBJ2-7, with 8 positions matching TRBD2. Looked up from germline, CDR1 is MNHNS and CDR2 is SASEGT. V lost 2 bases, J lost 4 bases, and 7 bases stayed unmatched. The CDR3 totals 15 residues. The CDR3 coding sequence is TGTGCCAGCAGTGAAAAGGACGGGGGGGGGTACGAGCAGTACTTC. Translation: CASSEKDGGGYEQYF.

This clone was recorded once. This CDR3 reads CASSVAGGSGRWNEQFF. In DNA form, the CDR3 reads TGTGCCAGCAGCGTAGCAGGGGGTAGCGGGAGATGGAATGAGCAGTTCTTC. The chain couples TRBV9 to TRBJ2-1; the match to TRBD2 covers 9 bases. The CDR3 runs 17 residues. With V trimmed by 0 bases and J by 7 bases, 11 bases remained unmatched. Germline CDR1 is SGDLS and CDR2 is YYNGEE.

The CDR3 sequence: CASINDNYGYTF. The DNA of the CDR3 is TGTGCCAGTATCAATGACAACTATGGCTACACCTTC. The chain links TRBV19 to TRBJ1-2; D call uncertain. CDR1 and CDR2 from the germline V gene are LNHDA and SQIVND (reference sequence). V lost 7 bases and J lost 2, with 8 bases in between. This CDR3 has 12 residues.

The chain combines TRBV27 with TRBJ2-3; D remains unclear. Germline V gene data show CDR1 as MNHEY and CDR2 as SMNVEV (reference sequence). This CDR3 spans 15 amino acids. The V end was cut by 6 bases, the J end by 3 bases, with 16 bases between. CDR3 DNA sequence: TGTGCCAGCAGGTTCCGAGCGTTTAGGACAGATACGCAGTATTTT. It specifies CASRFRAFRTDTQYF.